This T cell receptor beta chain was identified in a study of CD8+CD57+ T cells in acquired aplastic anemia. Study information: The study obtained an average of around 2.9 ug of DNA from sorted CD4+ and CD8+ cells. General study results and limits: Patients shared just under 30 CD8+ CDR3 sequences with controls. No significant difference in CD8+ Simpson's diversity was found between patients and controls.

Comments on this clonotype: Its antigen is unidentified.

Genomic DNA, serving as template, underwent TCR beta VDJ and CDR3 profiling. Each CDR3 protein is one row after TCRdb ran MiXCR on the reads. The data show under 200,000 distinct CDR3 sequences, about 45% seen once. This CDR3 has 14 amino acids. Germline V gives CDR1 KGHDR, CDR2 SFDVKD. V lost 8 bases, J lost 0 bases, and 4 bases stayed unmatched. Patients sequenced had flow cytometry evidence of CD8+CD57+ cell expansion. The patients all had a severe acquired aplastic anemia diagnosis. The source of this sequence is a human donor with aplastic anemia. The chain employs TRBV24-1 and TRBJ2-7; the match to TRBD1 covers 9 bases. Sequences were obtained from sorted CD4+, CD8+, or CD8+CD57+ T cells (not recorded which) from PBMCs. Written as DNA, the CDR3 is TGTGCCACCAAAGGGACAGGGCACTCCTACGAGCAGTACTTC. Amino acids: CATKGTGHSYEQYF.